Listed below are T cell receptor beta chains from one sample, sequenced in a study of T-cell reconstitution after alpha-beta-depleted transplantation in children. From the PCR reads, TCRdb called clonotypes with MiXCR, one entry per CDR3 protein. The sample lists hundreds of thousands of distinct CDR3 sequences; 10% to 15% were seen once. This material consisted of PBMCs, mostly from graft donor cells, taken 360 days after TCRalphabeta/CD19-depleted stem cell transplant. These receptors were collected from a male patient younger than 18 who had a stem cell transplant for acute myeloid leukemia, so the T cells may come from the graft donor. Both conserved end residues are part of each CDR3. D genes are given only for firm matches. Some rows have no size entry. The others give once, few or many, or a class for an expanded clone.

V,length,D,size,J,CDR3,DNA
TRBV7-9,15,.,.,TRBJ1-4,CASSLETEAGEKLFF,TGTGCCAGCAGCTTAGAGACAGAGGCTGGAGAAAAACTGTTTTTT
TRBV7-6,15,TRBD1,.,TRBJ2-7,CASRSVERDSWEQYF,TGTGCCAGCAGATCAGTGGAACGGGACAGCTGGGAGCAGTACTTC
TRBV5-5,14,.,few,TRBJ2-7,CASSFAGTRYEQYF,TGTGCCAGCAGCTTTGCAGGGACGAGGTACGAGCAGTACTTC
TRBV20-1,11,.,.,TRBJ2-7,CSARGSAEQYF,TGCAGTGCTAGAGGTAGTGCCGAGCAGTACTTC
TRBV5-1,17,TRBD2,.,TRBJ2-1,CASSLAIAGAYYNEQFF,TGCGCCAGCAGCCTAGCTATAGCGGGGGCCTACTACAATGAGCAGTTCTTC
TRBV10-3,14,TRBD2,few,TRBJ2-1,CAISETSGNNEQFF,TGTGCCATCAGTGAGACTAGCGGGAATAATGAGCAGTTCTTC
TRBV20-1,13,.,.,TRBJ2-2,CSAKIRETGELFF,TGCAGTGCTAAGATACGGGAGACCGGGGAGCTGTTTTTT
TRBV29-1,12,.,.,TRBJ2-3,CSGMGLPDTQYF,TGCAGCGGAATGGGACTCCCCGATACGCAGTATTTT
TRBV7-3,13,.,.,TRBJ2-1,CASSPGGLRAQFF,TGTGCCAGCAGCCCTGGGGGCTTACGGGCGCAGTTCTTC
TRBV7-8,16,TRBD2,few,TRBJ2-3,CASSLVGTTNTDTQYF,TGTGCCAGCAGCTTAGTGGGGACTACCAACACAGATACGCAGTATTTT
TRBV24-1,16,TRBD1,many,TRBJ2-1,CATSDLGQGAYNEQFF,TGTGCCACCAGTGATCTTGGACAGGGCGCCTACAATGAGCAGTTCTTC
TRBV7-9,16,TRBD1,few,TRBJ2-5,CASSYPDRGAQETQYF,TGTGCCAGCAGCTACCCGGACAGGGGAGCCCAAGAGACCCAGTACTTC
TRBV5-1,14,.,few,TRBJ2-2,CASMGRALTGELFF,TGCGCCAGCATGGGCAGGGCCCTCACCGGGGAGCTGTTTTTT
TRBV20-1,19,TRBD2,.,TRBJ2-7,CSARAPPGLAGGPVYEQYF,TGCAGTGCTAGAGCTCCGCCGGGACTAGCGGGAGGGCCGGTCTACGAGCAGTACTTC
TRBV11-2,15,TRBD2,few,TRBJ2-7,CASSLEPGLAHEQYF,TGTGCCAGCAGCTTAGAGCCGGGACTAGCGCACGAGCAGTACTTC